This entry describes one TCR beta chain. The antigen remains unidentified. The data were taken from a study of CXCR3-negative and CXCR3-positive naive CD8 T cells. Findings of the study overall: Hydrophobicity of TRB CDR3s was greater in CXCR3-positive naive cells than in CXCR3-negative naive cells.

Germline V gives CDR1 SGHRS, CDR2 YFSETQ. This CDR3 is built from 16 residues. TRB cDNA libraries were made by UMI-labeled 5' RACE. Using the 5' RACE reads, TCRdb records one entry per CDR3 protein without DNA. Here the sample table reports about 120,000 distinct CDR3 sequences. Naive CD8+ T lymphocytes were specified as CD45RO-CCR7+CD27+CD95-. The sample was naive CXCR3+ CD8+ T cells from blood. As to subset: CD45RO-CCR7+CD27+CD95- naive CD8+ T cells expressing CXCR3 (TNR3+). This sequence was found in a human donor in good health. Some clones in this sample may be carry-over from other donors' samples. This chain connects TRBV5-1 to TRBJ2-5; TCRdb gives TRBD1 as the D gene, but with no DNA this cannot be confirmed. The CDR3 loop is CASSNLGTGAQETQYF.